The 20 T cell receptor beta chains below were found in one sample sequenced in a study of T cell responses to AZD1222 COVID-19 vaccine. Assay: immunoSEQ multiplex PCR; the TCRdb copy retains only in-frame clones and omits some. The sample includes about 120,000 clones, roughly 90% of them seen just once. The sample was peripheral blood, taken on day 0 of AZD1222 vaccination. The receptors originated from an adult in good health.

V usage is TRBV18 and J usage is TRBJ1-2; 7 nucleotides align to TRBD1. This CDR3 has 14 residues. CDR1 is KGHSH, CDR2 LQKENI, per germline. After removal of 3 bases from V and 4 bases from J, the junction contained 5 bases not matched to a gene. Written as DNA, the CDR3 is TGTGCCAGCTCACCCAACCGGGACAGCTATGGCTACACCTTC. It yields the protein CASSPNRDSYGYTF. The entire variable domain, with the rest obtained from reference TRBV18 and TRBJ1-2, is as follows: NAGVMQNPRHLVRRRGQEARLRCSPMKGHSHVYWYRQLPEEGLKFMVYLQKENIIDESGMPKERFSAEFPKEGPSILRIQQVVRGDSAAYFCASSPNRDSYGYTFGSGTRLTVV.

The gene calls are TRBV21-1 and TRBJ1-5. TRBV21-1 is tagged as a pseudogene. The CDR3 loop spans 16 amino acids. CDR3 loop: CASSKAGGGSNQPQHF. For the CDR3, the DNA is TGTGCCAGCAGCAAAGCTGGGGGGGGTAGCAATCAGCCCCAGCATTTT.

This chain connects TRBV29-1 to TRBJ2-2, with 9 nucleotides matching TRBD1. The CDR3 is 14 amino acids. Per germline, CDR1 SQVTM and CDR2 ANQGSEA. Losses at the gene ends were 7 bases for V and 1 base for J; bases not matched to a gene: 4. The CDR3 loop reads CSGRQGGNTGELFF. Written as DNA, the CDR3 is TGCAGCGGAAGACAGGGGGGGAACACCGGGGAGCTGTTTTTT.

The chain combines TRBV28 with TRBJ1-2; D not resolved. Germline lookup yields CDR1 MDHEN and CDR2 SYDVKM. The V end lost 2 bases, the J end lost 4 bases, and 11 bases lay between the germline ends. This CDR3 has 14 residues. CDR3 loop: CASSLAFVGYGYTF. The CDR3 DNA reads as TGTGCCAGCAGTTTAGCATTTGTCGGCTATGGCTACACCTTC.

V is TRBV5-1 and J is TRBJ1-4, with D tentatively TRBD1 (5 bases). This CDR3 spans 16 amino acids. V gave up 0 bases and J gave up 4 bases, with 13 bases separating them. Germline values: CDR1 SGHRS, CDR2 YFSETQ. The CDR3 protein is CASSLDGHPYNEKLFF. CDR3 nucleotides: TGCGCCAGCAGCTTGGATGGACATCCCTATAATGAAAAACTGTTTTTT.

The chain is built from TRBV28 and TRBJ1-5, with a weak D call TRBD1 (6 bases). Germline lookup yields CDR1 MDHEN and CDR2 SYDVKM. This CDR3 comprises 15 residues. Trimming removed 3 bases at V and 6 bases at J, with 15 bases between. CDR3 amino acids: CASSFSEGVGQPQHF. DNA of the CDR3: TGTGCCAGCAGTTTCTCAGAGGGGGTGGGTCAGCCCCAGCATTTT.

This chain joins TRBV7-3 and TRBJ2-3; D not resolved. Trimming took off 3 bases at V and 3 bases at J, with 7 bases between the two ends. There are 13 residues in the CDR3. In germline, CDR1 is SGHTA, CDR2 FQGTGA. The CDR3 loop is CASSFRKTDTQYF. DNA for the CDR3: TGTGCCAGCAGCTTTCGGAAGACAGATACGCAGTATTTT.

This clone is a singleton in its sample. The chain has TRBV19 and TRBJ2-1; D ambiguous. The CDR3 covers 12 residues. Germline CDR1 is LNHDA and CDR2 is SQIVND (reference sequence). With 3 bases removed from V and 4 bases from J, the gap between germline ends came to 4 bases. CDR3 loop: CASSILYNEQFF. CDR3 DNA sequence: TGTGCCAGTAGTATCCTGTACAATGAGCAGTTCTTC. The variable domain in full, with the rest retrieved from reference TRBV19 and TRBJ2-1, is DGGITQSPKYLFRKEGQNVTLSCEQNLNHDAMYWYRQDPGQGLRLIYYSQIVNDFQKGDIAEGYSVSREKKESFPLTVTSAQKNPTAFYLCASSILYNEQFFGPGTRLTVL.

This rearrangement joins TRBV5-1 to TRBJ2-2, with no clear D. CDR1 and CDR2 from the germline V gene are SGHRS and YFSETQ. Trimming took off 1 base at V and 6 bases at J, with 13 bases between the two ends. The length of the CDR3 is 15 residues. CDR3 loop: CASSLPIMSSGELFF. CDR3 bases: TGCGCCAGCAGCTTGCCCATAATGTCGTCCGGGGAGCTGTTTTTT.

This chain joins TRBV7-9 and TRBJ2-3; D remains unclear. Deletions cut 4 bases from V and 0 bases from J, with 11 bases between. The CDR3 extends over 15 amino acids. CDR1 is SEHNR and CDR2 is FQNEAQ in the germline V gene (reference sequence). CDR3 DNA: TGTGCCAGCAGCTGGTCGTCGGCTAGCACAGATACGCAGTATTTT. This sequence encodes CASSWSSASTDTQYF.

The chain couples TRBV10-3 to TRBJ1-2; D is possibly TRBD1 (5 bases). CDR1 and CDR2 (germline): ENHRY, SYGVKD. This CDR3 comprises 15 residues. Trimming stripped 2 bases from V and 4 bases from J, with 14 bases between. CDR3 nucleotide sequence: TGTGCCATCAGTGAGGGTTCAGGGAAGGTCTATGGCTACACCTTC. The encoded protein is CAISEGSGKVYGYTF.

The chain employs TRBV7-2 and TRBJ2-5; D is perhaps TRBD1 or TRBD2 (5 bases each). The CDR3 totals 13 residues. Germline V gene lookup returns CDR1 SGHTA and CDR2 FQGNSA. The V gene lost 6 bases and the J gene lost 5 bases, with 13 bases spanning the gap. The CDR3 here is CASSFNRRETQYF. CDR3 sequence (DNA): TGTGCCAGCAGTTTCAACAGGAGGGAGACCCAGTACTTC.

The chain carries TRBV9 and TRBJ2-3; D is possibly TRBD1 (5 bases). Looked up from germline, CDR1 is SGDLS and CDR2 is YYNGEE. This CDR3 is 15 amino acids long. V shed 0 bases and J shed 3 bases, with 11 bases lying between them. The DNA for the CDR3 is TGTGCCAGCAGCGTAGGGGCAGGGCGGACAGATACGCAGTATTTT. Translated: CASSVGAGRTDTQYF. The full variable domain, its missing parts supplied by reference TRBV9 and TRBJ2-3, is DSGVTQTPKHLITATGQRVTLRCSPRSGDLSVYWYQQSLDQGLQFLIQYYNGEERAKGNILERFSAQQFPDLHSELNLSSLELGDSALYFCASSVGAGRTDTQYFGPGTRLTVL.

The table lists this clone with a few counts. The rearrangement uses TRBV2 and TRBJ2-7, with D possibly being TRBD2 (5 bases). Germline CDR1 and CDR2: SNHLY and FYNNEI. This CDR3 is 13 amino acids long. Trimming stripped 8 bases from V and 3 bases from J, with 14 bases between. CDR3 protein: CASEVPRGYEQYF. The CDR3 bases are TGTGCCAGCGAGGTACCTCGGGGCTACGAGCAGTACTTC.

V gene TRBV6-6 combines with J gene TRBJ1-6, with a tentative D call TRBD1 (5 bases). Germline V gene data show CDR1 as MNHNY and CDR2 as SVGAGI (reference sequence). Between the trimmed V and J ends, which lost 5 bases and 10 bases, there was a span of 15 bases. The CDR3 spans 14 residues. The CDR3 nucleotides are TGTGCCAGCAGTCGGGACTGGGAGAGATCACCCCTCCACTTT. Its protein is CASSRDWERSPLHF.

This chain uses TRBV19 with TRBJ1-5, with D unresolved. The CDR3 spans 13 residues. Trimming cost V 2 bases and J 5 bases, with 7 bases left between them. Looked up from germline, CDR1 is LNHDA and CDR2 is SQIVND (reference sequence). CDR3 DNA sequence: TGTGCCAGTAGTATACTTGGGGATCAGCCCCAGCATTTT. Its protein is CASSILGDQPQHF.

The chain couples TRBV9 to TRBJ1-5; perhaps TRBD1 as D (5 bases). The CDR3 runs 16 residues. The V and J ends lost 0 bases and 9 bases respectively, with 19 bases between them. The germline V gene encodes CDR1 SGDLS and CDR2 YYNGEE. CDR3 amino acids: CASSVAWNRPDRPQHF. As DNA, the CDR3 is TGTGCCAGCAGCGTAGCTTGGAACAGGCCAGATCGGCCCCAGCATTTT.

The chain joins TRBV6-5 to TRBJ1-5, with TRBD1 identical over 8 bases. CDR3 length equals 14 residues. Trimming cost V 4 bases and J 5 bases; bases outside gene matches: 4. Per the germline V gene, CDR1 is MNHEY and CDR2 is SVGAGI. CDR3 region: CASSWDRIDQPQHF. Here the CDR3 DNA reads TGTGCCAGCAGTTGGGACAGGATAGATCAGCCCCAGCATTTT.

The chain couples TRBV11-2 to TRBJ2-7; 15 nucleotides line up with TRBD2. Per the germline V gene, CDR1 is SGHAT and CDR2 is FQNNGV. The CDR3 sequence is 18 residues long. V lost 7 bases and J lost 2; bases outside the gene matches: 12. CDR3 nucleotide sequence: TGTGCCAGCACCCCCCTCCCCGGACTAGCGGGAGGGCCCTACGAGCAGTACTTC. Translating gives CASTPLPGLAGGPYEQYF.

This chain links TRBV29-1 with TRBJ1-6; 8 positions match TRBD1. Germline loops: CDR1 SQVTM, CDR2 ANQGSEA. J was trimmed by 8 bases and V by 6 bases; bases with no gene match: 9. This CDR3 region has 14 residues. CDR3 region: CSVLTGEGYSPLHF. DNA for the CDR3: TGCAGCGTACTGACAGGGGAGGGGTATTCACCCCTCCACTTT.